Listed here are 24 T cell receptor beta chains from one sample, sequenced in a study of T-cell reconstitution after alpha-beta-depleted transplantation in children. Unique molecular identifiers tagged the TCRbeta library. TCRdb independently ran MiXCR on the PCR reads; one entry per CDR3 protein. The data show about 200,000 distinct CDR3 sequences, roughly 15% seen once. The sample here was PBMCs, mostly from graft donor cells, taken 360 days after TCRalphabeta/CD19-depleted stem cell transplant. Every receptor here comes from a male patient between 2 and 10 years old who had a stem cell transplant for acute lymphoblastic leukemia, so the T cells may come from the graft donor.

The rearrangement uses TRBV2 and TRBJ2-1; D is ambiguous. The V end lost 3 bases, the J end lost 4 bases, and 10 bases lay between the germline ends. This CDR3 has 14 amino acids. The germline CDR1 and CDR2 sequences are SNHLY and FYNNEI. Written as DNA, the CDR3 is TGTGCCAGCAGTGAGAGCTATGGTTACAATGAGCAGTTCTTC. As protein: CASSESYGYNEQFF.

V is TRBV7-8 and J is TRBJ2-3; possible D gene TRBD1, 7 bases. The length of the CDR3 is 15 residues. V lost 8 bases and J lost 10, with 25 bases in between. The germline V gene has CDR1 SGHVS and CDR2 FQNEAQ. The CDR3 DNA reads as TGTGCCAGCCTTCAAGGGGGGCAGGGGGACAAGGCGCAGTATTTT. Translation gives CASLQGGQGDKAQYF.

The chain joins TRBV25-1 to TRBJ2-7; D is uncertain. This CDR3 spans 15 amino acids. The V gene's germline CDR1 is MGHDK and CDR2 SYGVNS. V shed 8 bases and J shed 0 bases, with 17 bases lying between them. The CDR3 spells CASEPAGWSSYEQYF. The DNA for the CDR3 is TGTGCCAGCGAACCCGCAGGTTGGAGCTCCTACGAGCAGTACTTC.

J is TRBJ2-7 and V is TRBV5-1; 7 bases map to TRBD2. The CDR3 is 14 residues long. CDR1 is SGHRS, CDR2 YFSETQ, per germline. V lost 5 bases, J lost 0 bases, and 5 bases stayed unmatched. Written as DNA, the CDR3 is TGCGCCAGCAGTCCACGGACTAGCTCCTACGAGCAGTACTTC. Protein product: CASSPRTSSYEQYF.

The chain joins TRBV5-1 to TRBJ2-1, with no clear D. CDR1 and CDR2 (germline): SGHRS, YFSETQ. Trimming stripped 3 bases from V and 10 bases from J, with 11 bases between. There are 12 residues in the CDR3. As DNA, the CDR3 is TGCGCCAGCAGCTCTTCACTTCACGAGCAGTTCTTC. It codes for CASSSSLHEQFF.

The chain carries TRBV12-3 or TRBV12-4 and TRBJ1-1; no firm D call. With 1 base removed from V and 1 base from J, the gap between germline ends came to 10 bases. This CDR3 comprises 15 residues. CDR3 nucleotide sequence: TGTGCCAGCAGTTTAGGGAGATCCCAGAACACTGAAGCTTTCTTT. It specifies CASSLGRSQNTEAFF.

The chain carries TRBV11-1 and TRBJ2-3; the match to TRBD2 covers 10 bases. The germline V gene encodes CDR1 SGHAT and CDR2 FQDESV (reference sequence). The CDR3 spans 19 residues. V lost 3 bases to trimming and J lost 4 bases; unmatched junction nucleotides: 16. CDR3 sequence (DNA): TGTGCCAGCAGCTTCCCCCGGATTAAGCGGGGGGGTCGCGCAGATACGCAGTATTTT. Protein sequence: CASSFPRIKRGGRADTQYF.

The chain has TRBV7-6 and TRBJ2-5; D may be TRBD1 or TRBD2 (5 bases each). CDR1 SGHVS and CDR2 FNYEAQ come from the germline V gene. The CDR3 covers 13 residues. Between the trimmed V and J ends, which lost 0 bases and 5 bases, there was a span of 7 bases. The CDR3 DNA sequence: TGTGCCAGCAGCTTAGCCGAGGGGGAGACCCAGTACTTC. Protein product: CASSLAEGETQYF.

In its sample, this clonotype was seen a few times. The chain recombines TRBV5-5 with TRBJ1-1; TRBD1 is a possible D gene (6 bases). V dropped 1 base and J dropped 1 base, with 14 bases sitting between them. This CDR3 comprises 16 residues. CDR1 and CDR2 from the germline V gene are SGHKS and YYEKEE (reference sequence). CDR3 DNA sequence: TGTGCCAGCAGCTTGCGGGTCCCGGGACAGAACACTGAAGCTTTCTTT. Translation gives CASSLRVPGQNTEAFF.

Many counts were recorded for this clonotype. The chain is built from TRBV7-6 and TRBJ1-3; possibly TRBD1 for D (6 bases). The CDR3 runs 17 residues. The germline V gene has CDR1 SGHVS and CDR2 FNYEAQ. With 4 bases removed from V and 0 bases from J, the gap between germline ends came to 16 bases. In DNA form, the CDR3 reads TGTGCCAGCAGCTCCCCAGGGGTCACGAGCTCTGGAAACACCATATATTTT. Amino acids: CASSSPGVTSSGNTIYF.

This clonotype has ten or more counts. This chain connects TRBV27 to TRBJ1-4; no clear D gene. V was cut by 5 bases and J by 4 bases, with 14 bases left in between. Germline V CDR1 and CDR2: MNHEY, SMNVEV (reference sequence). This CDR3 region has 15 residues. The CDR3 DNA reads TGTGCCAGCAGTCGTTCAGGAGTTCTTAATGAAAAACTGTTTTTT. This encodes CASSRSGVLNEKLFF.

In its sample, this clonotype was seen a few times. The DNA for the CDR3 is TGCAGCGTTGGACGGCAGGGAAACGAGAATGAGCAGTTCTTC. This sequence encodes CSVGRQGNENEQFF. This rearrangement joins TRBV29-1 to TRBJ2-1, with a weak D call TRBD1 (5 bases). CDR1 and CDR2 from the germline V gene are SQVTM and ANQGSEA. With 4 bases removed from V and 7 bases from J, the gap between germline ends came to 17 bases. The CDR3 covers 14 residues.

There are a few counts of this clonotype. The chain has TRBV5-1 and TRBJ2-7; weak D call: TRBD1 (5 bases). Germline CDR1 SGHRS, CDR2 YFSETQ. The CDR3 runs to 14 residues. Trimming shortened V by 1 base and J by 0 bases, and 8 bases separated the two germline ends. CDR3: CASSLPDNSYEQYF. In nucleotides, the CDR3 is TGCGCCAGCAGCTTGCCGGACAACTCCTACGAGCAGTACTTC.

The chain recombines TRBV18 with TRBJ1-2; tentative D call: TRBD1 (6 bases). The CDR3 runs 14 residues. Trimming stripped 4 bases from V and 2 bases from J, with 11 bases between. Per the germline V gene, CDR1 is KGHSH and CDR2 is LQKENI. The CDR3 region is CASSQAGQNYGYTF. In DNA form, the CDR3 reads TGTGCCAGCTCACAAGCCGGACAGAACTATGGCTACACCTTC.

The sample holds a few counts of this clonotype. The chain is built from TRBV11-2 and TRBJ2-7, with D perhaps TRBD2 (5 bases). This CDR3 contains 13 residues. Trimming cost V 5 bases and J 3 bases, with 11 bases left between them. In germline, CDR1 is SGHAT, CDR2 FQNNGV. The CDR3 region is CASSNTGIYEQYF. The CDR3 DNA follows: TGTGCCAGCAGCAACACGGGGATCTACGAGCAGTACTTC.

This chain connects TRBV15 to TRBJ2-7; D not resolved. Germline values: CDR1 LNHNV, CDR2 YYDKDF (reference sequence). V was clipped by 0 bases and J by 2 bases, with 14 bases between them. CDR3 length: 16 amino acids. This chain's CDR3 is CATSRDTDRSPYEQYF. The CDR3 DNA follows: TGTGCCACCAGCAGAGATACGGACCGATCCCCCTACGAGCAGTACTTC.

This clonotype was picked up many times. This chain uses TRBV5-1 with TRBJ2-1, with 7 bases matching TRBD2. Germline V gene sequence: CDR1 SGHRS, CDR2 YFSETQ. The J segment lost 2 bases and the V segment lost 4 bases, leaving 6 bases of the junction unmatched. The length of the CDR3 is 15 residues. The CDR3 bases are TGCGCCAGCAGCGCGGACGGGACTACCTACAATGAGCAGTTCTTC. Encoded protein: CASSADGTTYNEQFF.

This clonotype was seen repeatedly, ten times or more. CDR3 sequence (DNA): TGCAGCGTTGAGCTTGAGGGGGTGAGGTCCTACGAGCAGTACTTC. This translates into CSVELEGVRSYEQYF. The chain uses TRBV29-1 and TRBJ2-7; possibly TRBD1 for D (6 bases). The ends were cut back, 3 bases at V and 1 base at J, with 16 bases in the middle. The CDR3 has 15 amino acids. Per the germline V gene, CDR1 is SQVTM and CDR2 is ANQGSEA.

V usage is TRBV6-2 or TRBV6-3 and J usage is TRBJ2-3; 7 bases align to TRBD1. CDR3 length: 15 amino acids. Germline loops: CDR1 MNHEY, CDR2 SVGEGT. The V gene end was trimmed by 6 bases and the J gene end by 5 bases; junction bases not matched to a gene: 11. The CDR3 protein is CASSYDRDAKDTQYF. Written as DNA, the CDR3 is TGTGCCAGCAGCTACGACAGGGATGCTAAAGATACGCAGTATTTT.

In its sample, this clonotype was seen a few times. The chain employs TRBV27 and TRBJ2-7, with D possibly TRBD2 on 5 matching bases. CDR1 is MNHEY, CDR2 SMNVEV, per germline (reference sequence). CDR3 length: 11 residues. V was clipped by 7 bases and J by 3 bases, with 7 bases between them. CDR3 in DNA: TGTGCCAGCACTGAGGGCTACGAGCAGTACTTC. This sequence encodes CASTEGYEQYF.

Many counts were recorded for this clonotype. The chain recombines TRBV12-3 or TRBV12-4 with TRBJ2-7, with 12 bases identical to TRBD2. The CDR3 covers 15 residues. J lost 2 bases, V lost 5 bases, and 4 bases had no gene match. CDR3 protein: CASSATSGGPYEQYF. CDR3 bases: TGTGCCAGCAGTGCGACTAGCGGGGGACCCTACGAGCAGTACTTC.

The chain joins TRBV29-1 to TRBJ1-2, with a tentative D call TRBD1 (6 bases). Germline CDR1 and CDR2: SQVTM and ANQGSEA. The V end lost 7 bases, the J end lost 6 bases, and 12 bases lay between the germline ends. This CDR3 has 11 amino acids. The CDR3 bases are TGCAGCGACACAGGGATTCATGGCTACACCTTC. Translation: CSDTGIHGYTF.

In the case of this clonotype: Just one base apart from a much larger clone, this may be a read error. J is TRBJ1-6 and V is TRBV18; the D is unclear. The CDR3 consists of 15 residues. Germline assignment: CDR1 KGHSH and CDR2 LQKENI. The CDR3 spells CARSREASHNSPLHF. The CDR3 nucleotides read TGTGCCAGATCACGAGAGGCGTCCCATAATTCACCCCTCCACTTT.

This clonotype has at least ten counts. V gene TRBV7-2 combines with J gene TRBJ2-5, with 11 bases fitting TRBD2. V was pared by 4 bases and J by 10 bases, with 14 bases of the junction left unmatched. Germline CDR1 is SGHTA and CDR2 is FQGNSA. The CDR3 totals 16 residues. CDR3 sequence: CASSSTLNSGGAVQYF. The DNA of the CDR3 is TGTGCCAGCAGCTCCACACTGAATAGCGGGGGGGCCGTCCAGTACTTC.